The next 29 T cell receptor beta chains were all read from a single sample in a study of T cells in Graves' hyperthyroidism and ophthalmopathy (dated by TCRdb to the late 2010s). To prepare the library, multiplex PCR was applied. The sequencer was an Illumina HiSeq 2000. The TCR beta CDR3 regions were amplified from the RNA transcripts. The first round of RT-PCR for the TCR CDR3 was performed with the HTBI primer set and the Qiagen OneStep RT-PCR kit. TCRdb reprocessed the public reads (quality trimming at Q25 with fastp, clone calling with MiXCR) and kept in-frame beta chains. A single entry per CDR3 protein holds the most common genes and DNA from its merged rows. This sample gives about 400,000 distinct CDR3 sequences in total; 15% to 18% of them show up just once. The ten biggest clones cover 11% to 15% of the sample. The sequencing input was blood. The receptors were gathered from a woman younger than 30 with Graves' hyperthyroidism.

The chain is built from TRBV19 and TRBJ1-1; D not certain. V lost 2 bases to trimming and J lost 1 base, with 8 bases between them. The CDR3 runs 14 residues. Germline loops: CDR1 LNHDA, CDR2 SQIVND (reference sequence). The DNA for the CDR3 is TGTGCCAGTAGTATATTCGCTGGGAACACTGAAGCTTTCTTT. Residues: CASSIFAGNTEAFF.

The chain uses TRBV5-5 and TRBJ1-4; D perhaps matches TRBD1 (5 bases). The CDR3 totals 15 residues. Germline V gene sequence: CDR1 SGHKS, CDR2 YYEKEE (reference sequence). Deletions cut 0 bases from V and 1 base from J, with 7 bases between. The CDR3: CASSLGGGTNEKLFF. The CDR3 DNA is TGTGCCAGCAGCTTGGGCGGGGGAACTAATGAAAAACTGTTTTTT.

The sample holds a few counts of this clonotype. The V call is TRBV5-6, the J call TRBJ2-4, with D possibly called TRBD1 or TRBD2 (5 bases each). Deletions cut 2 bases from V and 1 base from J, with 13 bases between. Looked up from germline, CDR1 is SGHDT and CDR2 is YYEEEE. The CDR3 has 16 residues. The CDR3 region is CASSFGAGGAKNIQYF. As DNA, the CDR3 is TGTGCCAGCAGCTTCGGGGCAGGTGGTGCCAAAAACATTCAGTACTTC.

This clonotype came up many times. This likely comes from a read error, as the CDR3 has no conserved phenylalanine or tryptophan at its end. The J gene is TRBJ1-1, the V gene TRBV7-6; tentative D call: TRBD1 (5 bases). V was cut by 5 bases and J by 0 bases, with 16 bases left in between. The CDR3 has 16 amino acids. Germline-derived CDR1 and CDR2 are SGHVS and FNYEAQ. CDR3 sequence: CASSRYPGVLNTEAFS. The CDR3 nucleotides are TGTGCCAGCAGCCGTTACCCGGGGGTCCTGAACACTGAAGCTTTCTCT.

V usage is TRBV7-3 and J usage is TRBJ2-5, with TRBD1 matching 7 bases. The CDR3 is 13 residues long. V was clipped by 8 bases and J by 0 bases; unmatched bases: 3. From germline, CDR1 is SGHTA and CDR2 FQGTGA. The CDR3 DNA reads TGTGCCAGCGCTGGGACAGACCAAGAGACCCAGTACTTC. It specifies CASAGTDQETQYF.

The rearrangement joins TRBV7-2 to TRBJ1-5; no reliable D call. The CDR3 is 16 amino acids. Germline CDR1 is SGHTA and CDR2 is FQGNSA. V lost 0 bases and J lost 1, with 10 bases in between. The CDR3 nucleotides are TGTGCCAGCAGCTTAGCGGTTGGTTGGAGCAATCAGCCCCAGCATTTT. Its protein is CASSLAVGWSNQPQHF.

The CDR3 here is CASSLANNEQFF. CDR3 DNA: TGCGCCAGCAGCTTGGCGAACAATGAGCAGTTCTTC. The chain couples TRBV5-1 to TRBJ2-1; D call uncertain. V was pared by 0 bases and J by 5 bases, with 3 bases between. This CDR3 is built from 12 residues. CDR1 and CDR2 (germline): SGHRS, YFSETQ. The variable domain in full, completed from reference TRBV5-1 and TRBJ2-1, reads KAGVTQTPRYLIKTRGQQVTLSCSPISGHRSVSWYQQTPGQGLQFLFEYFSETQRNKGNFPGRFSGRQFSNSRSEMNVSTLELGDSALYLCASSLANNEQFFGPGTRLTVL.

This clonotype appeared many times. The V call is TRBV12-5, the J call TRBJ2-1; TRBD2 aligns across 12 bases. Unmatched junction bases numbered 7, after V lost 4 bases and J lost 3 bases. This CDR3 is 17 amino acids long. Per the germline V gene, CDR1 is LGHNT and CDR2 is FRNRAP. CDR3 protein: CASGSYGLAGIYNEQFF. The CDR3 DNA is TGTGCTAGTGGTTCCTATGGACTAGCGGGAATCTACAATGAGCAGTTCTTC.

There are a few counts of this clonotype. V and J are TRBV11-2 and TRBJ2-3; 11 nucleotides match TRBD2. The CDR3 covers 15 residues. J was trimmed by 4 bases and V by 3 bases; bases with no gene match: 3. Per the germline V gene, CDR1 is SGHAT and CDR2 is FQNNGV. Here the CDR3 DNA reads TGTGCCAGCAGCTTCCTAGCGGGAGGTTCAGATACGCAGTATTTT. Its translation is CASSFLAGGSDTQYF.

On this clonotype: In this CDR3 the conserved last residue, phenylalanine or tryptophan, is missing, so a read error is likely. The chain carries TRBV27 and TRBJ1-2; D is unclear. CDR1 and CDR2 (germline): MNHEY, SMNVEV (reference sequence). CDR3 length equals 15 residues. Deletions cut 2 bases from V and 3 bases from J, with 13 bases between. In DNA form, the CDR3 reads TGTGCCAGCAGTTTACGACCCGAACTTTACTATGGCTACACCCTC. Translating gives CASSLRPELYYGYTL.

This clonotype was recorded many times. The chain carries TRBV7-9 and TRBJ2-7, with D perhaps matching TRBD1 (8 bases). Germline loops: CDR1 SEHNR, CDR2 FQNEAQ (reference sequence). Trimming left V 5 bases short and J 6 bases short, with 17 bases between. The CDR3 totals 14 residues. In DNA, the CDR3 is TGTGCCAGCAGCCCGTCGACAGGGGAGGGCGAGCAGTACTTC. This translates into CASSPSTGEGEQYF.

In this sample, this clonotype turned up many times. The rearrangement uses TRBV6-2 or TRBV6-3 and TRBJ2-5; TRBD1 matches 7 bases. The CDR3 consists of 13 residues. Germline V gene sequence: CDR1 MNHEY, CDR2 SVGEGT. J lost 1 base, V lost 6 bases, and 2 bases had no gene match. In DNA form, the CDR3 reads TGTGCCAGCAGCGGGACAGCCCAAGAGACCCAGTACTTC. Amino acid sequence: CASSGTAQETQYF.

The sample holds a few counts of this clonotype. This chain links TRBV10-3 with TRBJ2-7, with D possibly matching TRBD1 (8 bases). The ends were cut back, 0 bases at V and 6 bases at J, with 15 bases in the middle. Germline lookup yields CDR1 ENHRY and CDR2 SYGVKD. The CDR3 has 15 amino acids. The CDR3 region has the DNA TGTGCCATCAGTGAGTCGGGGGGGACAGGCGGCGAGCAGTACTTC. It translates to CAISESGGTGGEQYF.

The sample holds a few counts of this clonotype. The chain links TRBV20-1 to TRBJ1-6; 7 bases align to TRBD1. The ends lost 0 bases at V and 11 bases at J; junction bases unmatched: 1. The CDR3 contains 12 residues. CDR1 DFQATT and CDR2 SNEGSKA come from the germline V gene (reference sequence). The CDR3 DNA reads TGCAGTGCTAGAGACGGGACAGCACCCCTCCACTTT. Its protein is CSARDGTAPLHF.

The CDR3 sequence is CASSLEPGSTYDSGYTF. The CDR3, as DNA: TGTGCCAGCAGCTTAGAACCAGGGTCCACTTATGATTCCGGCTACACCTTC. The chain couples TRBV7-9 to TRBJ1-2; weak D call: TRBD1 (5 bases). CDR1 SEHNR and CDR2 FQNEAQ come from the germline V gene (reference sequence). The V gene lost 1 base and the J gene lost 8 bases, with 23 bases spanning the gap. CDR3 length: 17 amino acids.

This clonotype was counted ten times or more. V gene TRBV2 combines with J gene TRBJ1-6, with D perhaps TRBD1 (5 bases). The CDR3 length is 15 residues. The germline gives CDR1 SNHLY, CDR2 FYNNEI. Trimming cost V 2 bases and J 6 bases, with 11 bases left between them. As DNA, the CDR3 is TGTGCCAGCAGTGAACGTGGAGGGACTAATTCACCCCTCCACTTT. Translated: CASSERGGTNSPLHF.

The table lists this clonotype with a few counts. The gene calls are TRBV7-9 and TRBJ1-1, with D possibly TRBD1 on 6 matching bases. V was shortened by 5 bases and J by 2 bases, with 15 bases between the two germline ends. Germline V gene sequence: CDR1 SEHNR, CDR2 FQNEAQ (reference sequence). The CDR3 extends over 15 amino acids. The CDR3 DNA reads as TGTGCCAGCAGCCCGAGGACAGCACTCAACACTGAAGCTTTCTTT. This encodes CASSPRTALNTEAFF. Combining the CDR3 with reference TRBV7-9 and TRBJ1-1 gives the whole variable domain DTGVSQNPRHKITKRGQNVTFRCDPISEHNRLYWYRQTLGQGPEFLTYFQNEAQLEKSRLLSDRFSAERPKGSFSTLEIQRTEQGDSAMYLCASSPRTALNTEAFFGQGTRLTVV.

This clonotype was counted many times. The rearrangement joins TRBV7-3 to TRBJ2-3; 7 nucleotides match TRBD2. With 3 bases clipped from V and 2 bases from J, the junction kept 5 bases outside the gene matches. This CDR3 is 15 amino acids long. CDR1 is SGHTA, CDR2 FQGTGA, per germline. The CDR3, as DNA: TGTGCCAGCAGCTTCACCGGGACTAACACAGATACGCAGTATTTT. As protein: CASSFTGTNTDTQYF.

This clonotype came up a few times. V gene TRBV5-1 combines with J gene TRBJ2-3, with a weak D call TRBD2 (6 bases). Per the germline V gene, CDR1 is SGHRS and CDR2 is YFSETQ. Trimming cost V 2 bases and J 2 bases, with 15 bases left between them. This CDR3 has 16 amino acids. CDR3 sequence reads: CASSFDPGLFTDTQYF. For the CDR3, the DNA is TGCGCCAGCAGCTTTGACCCGGGACTTTTCACAGATACGCAGTATTTT.

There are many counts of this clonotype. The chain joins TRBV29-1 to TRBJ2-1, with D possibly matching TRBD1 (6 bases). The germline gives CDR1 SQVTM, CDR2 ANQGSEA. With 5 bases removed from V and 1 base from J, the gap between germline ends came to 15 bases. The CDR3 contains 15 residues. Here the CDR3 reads CSVTTYRESYNEQFF. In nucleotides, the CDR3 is TGCAGCGTTACCACCTACAGGGAGTCCTACAATGAGCAGTTCTTC.

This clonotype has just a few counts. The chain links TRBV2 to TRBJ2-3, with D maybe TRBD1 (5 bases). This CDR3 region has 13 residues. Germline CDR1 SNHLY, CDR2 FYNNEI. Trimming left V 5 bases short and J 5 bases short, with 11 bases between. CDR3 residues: CASSKTVGDTQYF. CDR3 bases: TGTGCCAGCAGTAAGACAGTGGGAGATACGCAGTATTTT.

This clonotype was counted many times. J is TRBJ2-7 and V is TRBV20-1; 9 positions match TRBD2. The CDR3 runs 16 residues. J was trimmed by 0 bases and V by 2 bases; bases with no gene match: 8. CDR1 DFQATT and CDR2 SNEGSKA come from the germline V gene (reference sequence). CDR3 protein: CSARKASGISSYEQYF. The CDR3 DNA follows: TGCAGTGCTAGAAAGGCTAGCGGGATTAGCTCCTACGAGCAGTACTTC.

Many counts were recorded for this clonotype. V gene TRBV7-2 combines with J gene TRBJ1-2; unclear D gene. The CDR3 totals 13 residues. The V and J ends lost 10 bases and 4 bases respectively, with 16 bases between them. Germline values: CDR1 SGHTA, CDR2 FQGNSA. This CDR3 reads CATTTGPIYGYTF. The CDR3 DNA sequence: TGTGCCACTACTACCGGGCCGATCTATGGCTACACCTTC.

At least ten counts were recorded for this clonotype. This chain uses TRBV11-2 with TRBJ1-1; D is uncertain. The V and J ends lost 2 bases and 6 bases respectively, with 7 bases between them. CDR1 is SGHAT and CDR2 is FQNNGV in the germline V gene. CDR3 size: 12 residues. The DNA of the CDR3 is TGTGCCAGCAGCTTACGGGTGGCTGAAGCTTTCTTT. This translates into CASSLRVAEAFF. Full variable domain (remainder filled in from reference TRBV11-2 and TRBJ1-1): EAGVAQSPRYKIIEKRQSVAFWCNPISGHATLYWYQQILGQGPKLLIQFQNNGVVDDSQLPKDRFSAERLKGVDSTLKIQPAKLEDSAVYLCASSLRVAEAFFGQGTRLTVV.

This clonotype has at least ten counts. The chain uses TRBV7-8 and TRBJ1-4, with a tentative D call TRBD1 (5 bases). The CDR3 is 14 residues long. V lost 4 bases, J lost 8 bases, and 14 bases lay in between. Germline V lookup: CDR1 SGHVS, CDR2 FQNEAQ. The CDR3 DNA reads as TGTGCCAGCAGCTCCCAAGGGACGGTGGAAAAACTGTTTTTT. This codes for CASSSQGTVEKLFF.

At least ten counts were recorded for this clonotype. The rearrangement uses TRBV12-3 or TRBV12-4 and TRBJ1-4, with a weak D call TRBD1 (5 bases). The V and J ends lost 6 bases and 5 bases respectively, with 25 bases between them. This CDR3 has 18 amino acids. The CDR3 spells CASSLGSNGVGANEKLFF. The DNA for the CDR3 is TGTGCCAGCAGCCTGGGGTCGAACGGTGTAGGGGCGAATGAAAAACTGTTTTTT.

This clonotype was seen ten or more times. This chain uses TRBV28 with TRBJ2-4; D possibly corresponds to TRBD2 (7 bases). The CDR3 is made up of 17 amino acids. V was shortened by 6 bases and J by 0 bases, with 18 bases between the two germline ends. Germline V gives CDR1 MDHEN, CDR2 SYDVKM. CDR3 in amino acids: CASSLWGAGVAKNIQYF. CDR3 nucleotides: TGTGCCAGCAGCCTTTGGGGGGCGGGGGTAGCCAAAAACATTCAGTACTTC. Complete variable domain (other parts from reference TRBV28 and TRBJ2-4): DVKVTQSSRYLVKRTGEKVFLECVQDMDHENMFWYRQDPGLGLRLIYFSYDVKMKEKGDIPEGYSVSREKKERFSLILESASTNQTSMYLCASSLWGAGVAKNIQYFGAGTRLSVL.

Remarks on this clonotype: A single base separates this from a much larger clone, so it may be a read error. The CDR3 loop is CASSPPGELFF. CDR3 coding DNA: TGTGCCAGCAGTCCCCCCGGGGAGCTGTTTTTT. The chain carries TRBV6-1 and TRBJ2-2; D is ambiguous. V gave up 5 bases and J gave up 6 bases, with 4 bases separating them. From germline, CDR1 is MNHNS and CDR2 SASEGT. The CDR3 loop spans 11 amino acids.

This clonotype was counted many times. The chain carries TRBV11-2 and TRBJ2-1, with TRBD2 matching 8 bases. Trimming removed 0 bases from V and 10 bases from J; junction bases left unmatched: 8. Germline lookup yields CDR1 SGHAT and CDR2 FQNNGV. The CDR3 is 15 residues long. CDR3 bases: TGTGCCAGCAGCTTAGATCCAATTAGCGGGAAAGAGCAGTTCTTC. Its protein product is CASSLDPISGKEQFF.